The 17 T cell receptor beta chains given below trace back to one sample, sequenced in a study of shared T cell receptors in the human thymus. This table comes from immunoSEQ multiplex PCR, and its TCRdb copy is limited to in-frame clones, with some not included. Of over 350,000 clones listed, 85% to 95% were seen once; the top ten hold about 0.02%. The sample comprised thymocytes. The receptors stem from a human donor.

The chain employs TRBV10-3 and TRBJ2-7; 14 bases match TRBD2. This CDR3 is built from 21 residues. The germline gives CDR1 ENHRY, CDR2 SYGVKD. Trimming cost V 0 bases and J 1 base; bases outside gene matches: 14. The CDR3 here is CAISESTRRGLAGEISYEQYF. The CDR3 DNA reads as TGTGCCATCAGTGAGTCGACTCGGAGGGGACTAGCGGGAGAGATATCCTACGAGCAGTACTTC.

The chain uses TRBV30 and TRBJ1-2; D ambiguous. V was trimmed by 3 bases and J by 8 bases, leaving 22 bases between them. Per germline, CDR1 GTSNPN and CDR2 SVGIG (reference sequence). The CDR3 totals 15 residues. Here the CDR3 reads CAWRGNTGVVEGYTF. DNA for the CDR3: TGTGCCTGGAGGGGTAACACCGGGGTGGTTGAGGGCTACACCTTC.

This chain links TRBV7-2 with TRBJ2-3, with a weak D call TRBD2 (6 bases). CDR1 and CDR2 (germline): SGHTA, FQGNSA. The V gene lost 5 bases and the J gene lost 4 bases, with 25 bases spanning the gap. The CDR3 covers 18 residues. CDR3 DNA sequence: TGTGCCAGCAGCCGGCCCCCTATATGGCGGGATTGGGCAGATACGCAGTATTTT. It specifies CASSRPPIWRDWADTQYF.

The rearrangement links TRBV6-5 to TRBJ2-1; D is ambiguous. Trimming pared 6 bases from V and 5 bases from J, leaving 17 bases between. The CDR3 has 15 amino acids. CDR1 is MNHEY and CDR2 is SVGAGI in the germline V gene. The CDR3 DNA is TGTGCCAGCAGCCCTCCCGGTCCCCTAAACAATGAGCAGTTCTTC. Residues: CASSPPGPLNNEQFF.

The gene calls are TRBV28 and TRBJ1-4; possibly TRBD1 for D (5 bases). The CDR3 loop spans 15 amino acids. V was shortened by 6 bases and J by 4 bases, with 15 bases between the two germline ends. Germline V lookup: CDR1 MDHEN, CDR2 SYDVKM. In nucleotides, the CDR3 is TGTGCCAGCAGCCTGGGGGGGTCGGGTAATGAAAAACTGTTTTTT. This translates into CASSLGGSGNEKLFF.

J is TRBJ2-5 and V is TRBV21-1; the DNA was not used to check the table's D call, TRBD1. TRBV21-1 has pseudogene status. The CDR3 consists of 19 residues. The DNA for the CDR3 is TGTGCCAGCAGCAAAGAGGGTCCCGGGACAGGGGATATCGAAGAGACCCAGTACTTC. This translates into CASSKEGPGTGDIEETQYF.

Details on this clone: The same CDR3 arises from other DNA sequences in this sample as well. V gene TRBV10-1 combines with J gene TRBJ2-1, with D perhaps given as TRBD1 or TRBD2 (5 bases each). Trimming removed 7 bases at V and 5 bases at J, with 12 bases between. Germline loops: CDR1 WNHNN, CDR2 SYGVQD (reference sequence). The CDR3 covers 13 residues. The CDR3: CASTGTADNEQFF. The CDR3 coding sequence is TGCGCCAGCACTGGGACGGCAGACAATGAGCAGTTCTTC.

The rearrangement links TRBV19 to TRBJ2-1; D remains ambiguous. The V gene lost 2 bases and the J gene lost 1 base, with 6 bases spanning the gap. Germline V gene data show CDR1 as LNHDA and CDR2 as SQIVND (reference sequence). The CDR3 runs to 14 residues. CDR3 sequence reads: CASSISASYNEQFF. CDR3 nucleotide sequence: TGTGCCAGTAGTATAAGTGCTTCCTACAATGAGCAGTTCTTC.

A single count supports this clone. Here the CDR3 DNA reads TGTGCCAGCAGCCCCCCGGGGTGGAGGACTGAAGCTTTCTTT. Residues: CASSPPGWRTEAFF. The chain has TRBV9 and TRBJ1-1; D is undetermined. V was clipped by 4 bases and J by 5 bases, with 15 bases between them. The germline gives CDR1 SGDLS, CDR2 YYNGEE. This CDR3 is built from 14 residues.

The chain has TRBV6-1 and TRBJ1-3, with no clear D. Per the germline V gene, CDR1 is MNHNS and CDR2 is SASEGT. CDR3 size: 14 residues. The ends were cut back, 2 bases at V and 8 bases at J, with 13 bases in the middle. The CDR3 region is CASSETSTWDTIYF. Written as DNA, the CDR3 is TGTGCCAGCAGTGAAACCTCCACCTGGGACACCATATATTTT.

This clone occurred a few times. The V gene is TRBV28, the J gene TRBJ2-7, with no clear D. Between the trimmed V and J ends, which lost 1 base and 3 bases, there was a span of 16 bases. Germline CDR1 and CDR2: MDHEN and SYDVKM. The CDR3 consists of 16 residues. CDR3 bases: TGTGCCAGCAGTTTATTAGTGGACGCAGGCCGCTACGAGCAGTACTTC. It translates to CASSLLVDAGRYEQYF.

V gene TRBV27 combines with J gene TRBJ2-1; D is undetermined. The length of the CDR3 is 14 residues. Deletions cut 3 bases from V and 7 bases from J, with 13 bases between. Germline V gene lookup returns CDR1 MNHEY and CDR2 SMNVEV (reference sequence). The DNA for the CDR3 is TGTGCCAGCAGTTTGCTTCTACAATGGAATGAGCAGTTCTTC. Residues: CASSLLLQWNEQFF.

The chain has TRBV10-1 and TRBJ1-5; weak D call: TRBD1 (6 bases). Germline loops: CDR1 WNHNN, CDR2 SYGVQD (reference sequence). The CDR3 contains 16 residues. Trimming took off 4 bases at V and 1 base at J, with 14 bases between the two ends. The CDR3 region is CASSVGALLSNQPQHF. In nucleotides, the CDR3 is TGCGCCAGCAGTGTGGGGGCACTTCTCAGCAATCAGCCCCAGCATTTT.

V gene TRBV4-1 combines with J gene TRBJ2-7; 10 bases fit TRBD2. This CDR3 has 15 residues. CDR1 and CDR2 from the germline V gene are MGHRA and YSYEKL. V trimming: 0 bases; J trimming: 6 bases; junction bases outside the gene matches: 5. DNA for the CDR3: TGCGCCAGCAGCCAAGATCGTCTAGCGGGAGTCGAGCAGTACTTC. It is translated as CASSQDRLAGVEQYF.

V is TRBV28 and J is TRBJ2-7; 10 bases map to TRBD1. V shed 4 bases, J shed 2 bases, and the junction held 5 bases outside the gene matches. Germline V gene lookup returns CDR1 MDHEN and CDR2 SYDVKM. This CDR3 contains 15 residues. The CDR3 is CASSYGQGVPYEQYF. In DNA form, the CDR3 reads TGTGCCAGCAGTTACGGACAGGGGGTTCCCTACGAGCAGTACTTC.

This clone was seen a single time. This chain connects TRBV2 to TRBJ2-3, with 14 bases lining up with TRBD2. The CDR3 length is 16 residues. Per germline, CDR1 SNHLY and CDR2 FYNNEI. Trimming cost V 4 bases and J 5 bases; bases outside gene matches: 5. The DNA of the CDR3 is TGTGCCAGCAGTGTCAGACTAGCGGGAGGGATAGATACGCAGTATTTT. Protein: CASSVRLAGGIDTQYF.

The chain couples TRBV10-3 to TRBJ1-3; 8 nucleotides line up with TRBD1. CDR1 is ENHRY, CDR2 SYGVKD, per germline. This CDR3 has 18 residues. Trimming at V came to 0 bases and at J to 0 bases, leaving 7 bases not matched to a gene. CDR3 bases: TGTGCCATCAGTGAGTCTCAGGACAGGGAGTCCTCTGGAAACACCATATATTTT. Encoded protein: CAISESQDRESSGNTIYF.